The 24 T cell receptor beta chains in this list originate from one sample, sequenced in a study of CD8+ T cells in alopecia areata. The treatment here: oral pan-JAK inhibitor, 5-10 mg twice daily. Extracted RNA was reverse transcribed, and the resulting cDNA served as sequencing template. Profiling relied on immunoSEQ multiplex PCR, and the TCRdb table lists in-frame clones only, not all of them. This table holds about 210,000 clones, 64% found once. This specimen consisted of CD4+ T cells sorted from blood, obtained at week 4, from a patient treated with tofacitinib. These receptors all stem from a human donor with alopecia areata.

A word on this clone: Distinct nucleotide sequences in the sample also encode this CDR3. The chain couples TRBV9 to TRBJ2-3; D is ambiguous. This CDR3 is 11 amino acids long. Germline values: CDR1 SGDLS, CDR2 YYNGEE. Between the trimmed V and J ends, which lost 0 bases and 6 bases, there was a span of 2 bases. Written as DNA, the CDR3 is TGTGCCAGCAGCGTAGGCGATACGCAGTATTTT. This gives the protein CASSVGDTQYF.

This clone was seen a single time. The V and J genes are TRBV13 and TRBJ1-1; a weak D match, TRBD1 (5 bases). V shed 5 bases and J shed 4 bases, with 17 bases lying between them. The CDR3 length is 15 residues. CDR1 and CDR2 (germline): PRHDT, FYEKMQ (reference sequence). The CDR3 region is CASSPPHWGPTEAFF. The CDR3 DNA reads TGTGCCAGCAGCCCCCCTCACTGGGGACCCACTGAAGCTTTCTTT.

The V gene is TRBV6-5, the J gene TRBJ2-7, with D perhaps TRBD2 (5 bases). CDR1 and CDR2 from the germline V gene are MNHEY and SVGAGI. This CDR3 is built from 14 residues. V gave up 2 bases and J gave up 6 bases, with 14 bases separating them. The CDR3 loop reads CASSYRGLGGEQYF. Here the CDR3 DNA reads TGTGCCAGCAGTTACCGAGGGTTAGGCGGCGAGCAGTACTTC.

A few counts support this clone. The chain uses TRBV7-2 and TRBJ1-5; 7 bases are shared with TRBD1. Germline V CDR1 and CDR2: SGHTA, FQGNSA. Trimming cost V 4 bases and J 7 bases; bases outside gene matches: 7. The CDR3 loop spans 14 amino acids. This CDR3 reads CASSSRQGEQPQHF. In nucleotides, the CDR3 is TGTGCCAGCAGCTCCAGACAGGGCGAACAGCCCCAGCATTTT.

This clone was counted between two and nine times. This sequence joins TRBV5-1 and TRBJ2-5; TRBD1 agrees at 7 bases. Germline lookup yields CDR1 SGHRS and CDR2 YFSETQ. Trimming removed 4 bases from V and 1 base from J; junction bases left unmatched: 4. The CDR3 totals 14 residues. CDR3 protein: CASSPGQTQETQYF. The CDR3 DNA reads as TGCGCCAGCAGCCCGGGACAGACCCAAGAGACCCAGTACTTC.

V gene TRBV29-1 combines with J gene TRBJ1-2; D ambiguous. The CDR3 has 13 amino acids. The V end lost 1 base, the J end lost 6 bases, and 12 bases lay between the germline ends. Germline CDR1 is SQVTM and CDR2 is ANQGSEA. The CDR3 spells CSVEGRRGDGYTF. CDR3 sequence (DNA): TGCAGCGTTGAAGGGAGGCGGGGAGATGGCTACACCTTC.

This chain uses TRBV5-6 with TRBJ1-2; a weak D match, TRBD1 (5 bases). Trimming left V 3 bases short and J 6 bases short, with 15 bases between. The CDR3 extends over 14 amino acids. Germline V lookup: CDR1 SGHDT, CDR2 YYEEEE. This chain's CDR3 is CASSWGRQNDGYTF. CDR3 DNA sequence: TGTGCCAGCAGCTGGGGGAGGCAGAACGATGGCTACACCTTC.

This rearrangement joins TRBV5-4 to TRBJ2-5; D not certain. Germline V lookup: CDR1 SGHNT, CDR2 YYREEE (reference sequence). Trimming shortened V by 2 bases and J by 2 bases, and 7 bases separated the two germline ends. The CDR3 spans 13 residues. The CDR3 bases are TGTGCCAGCAGCTTTACTACACAAGAGACCCAGTACTTC. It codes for CASSFTTQETQYF.

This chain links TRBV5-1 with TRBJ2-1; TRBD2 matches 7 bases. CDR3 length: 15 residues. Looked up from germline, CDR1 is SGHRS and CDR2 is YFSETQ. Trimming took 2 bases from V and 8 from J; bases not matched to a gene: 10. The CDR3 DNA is TGCGCCAGCAGCTTCTCCAGCGGGGCTTCAGATGAGCAGTTCTTC. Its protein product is CASSFSSGASDEQFF. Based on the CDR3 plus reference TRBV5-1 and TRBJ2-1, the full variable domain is KAGVTQTPRYLIKTRGQQVTLSCSPISGHRSVSWYQQTPGQGLQFLFEYFSETQRNKGNFPGRFSGRQFSNSRSEMNVSTLELGDSALYLCASSFSSGASDEQFFGPGTRLTVL.

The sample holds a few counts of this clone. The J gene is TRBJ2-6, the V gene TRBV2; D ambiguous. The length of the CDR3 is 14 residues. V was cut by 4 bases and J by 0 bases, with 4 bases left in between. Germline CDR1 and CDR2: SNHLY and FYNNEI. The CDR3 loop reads CASSGISGANVLTF. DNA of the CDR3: TGTGCCAGCAGTGGTATCTCTGGGGCCAACGTCCTGACTTTC.

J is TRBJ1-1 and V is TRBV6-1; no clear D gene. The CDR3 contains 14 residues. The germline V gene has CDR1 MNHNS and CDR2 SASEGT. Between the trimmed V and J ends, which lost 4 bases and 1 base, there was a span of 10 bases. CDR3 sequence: CASSGIVPNTEAFF. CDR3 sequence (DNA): TGTGCCAGCAGTGGCATAGTCCCGAACACTGAAGCTTTCTTT.

The CDR3 here is CATSRVASSSYEQYF. The CDR3 DNA is TGTGCCACCAGCAGAGTAGCGTCAAGCTCCTACGAGCAGTACTTC. The V call is TRBV15, the J call TRBJ2-7, with a weak D call TRBD2 (5 bases). The CDR3 sequence is 15 residues long. Trimming cost V 1 base and J 0 bases, with 10 bases left between them. The germline V gene has CDR1 LNHNV and CDR2 YYDKDF (reference sequence).

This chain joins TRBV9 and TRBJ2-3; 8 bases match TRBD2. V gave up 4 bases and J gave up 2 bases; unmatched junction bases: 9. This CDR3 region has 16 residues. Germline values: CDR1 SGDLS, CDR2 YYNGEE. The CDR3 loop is CASSPLAGGLTDTQYF. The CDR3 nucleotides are TGTGCCAGCAGCCCCCTTGCGGGGGGACTCACAGATACGCAGTATTTT.

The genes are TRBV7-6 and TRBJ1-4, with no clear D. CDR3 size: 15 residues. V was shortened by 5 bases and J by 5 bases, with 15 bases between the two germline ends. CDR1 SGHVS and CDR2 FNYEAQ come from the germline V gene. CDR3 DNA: TGTGCCAGCAGCCCGAACAGCTACCGGAATGAAAAACTGTTTTTT. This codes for CASSPNSYRNEKLFF. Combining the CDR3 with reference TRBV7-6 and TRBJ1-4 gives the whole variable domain GAGVSQSPRYKVTKRGQDVALRCDPISGHVSLYWYRQALGQGPEFLTYFNYEAQQDKSGLPNDRFSAERPEGSISTLTIQRTEQRDSAMYRCASSPNSYRNEKLFFGSGTQLSVL.

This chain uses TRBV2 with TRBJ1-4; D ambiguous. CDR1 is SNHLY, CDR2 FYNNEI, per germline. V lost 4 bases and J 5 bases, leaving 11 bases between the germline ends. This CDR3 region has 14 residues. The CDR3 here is CASSAEEGNEKLFF. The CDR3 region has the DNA TGTGCCAGCAGTGCCGAGGAAGGGAATGAAAAACTGTTTTTT.

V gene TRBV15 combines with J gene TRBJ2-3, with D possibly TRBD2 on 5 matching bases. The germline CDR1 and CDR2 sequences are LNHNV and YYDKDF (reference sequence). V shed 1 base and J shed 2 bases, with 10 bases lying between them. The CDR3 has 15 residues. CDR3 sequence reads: CATSRAGSHTDTQYF. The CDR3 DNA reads TGTGCCACCAGCAGAGCGGGGAGTCACACAGATACGCAGTATTTT.

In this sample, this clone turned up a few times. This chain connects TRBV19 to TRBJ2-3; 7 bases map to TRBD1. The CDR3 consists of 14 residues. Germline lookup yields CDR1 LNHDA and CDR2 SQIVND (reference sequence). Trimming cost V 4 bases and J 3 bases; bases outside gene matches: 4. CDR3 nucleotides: TGTGCCAGTAGTACTACAGGGGTTACAGATACGCAGTATTTT. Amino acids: CASSTTGVTDTQYF.

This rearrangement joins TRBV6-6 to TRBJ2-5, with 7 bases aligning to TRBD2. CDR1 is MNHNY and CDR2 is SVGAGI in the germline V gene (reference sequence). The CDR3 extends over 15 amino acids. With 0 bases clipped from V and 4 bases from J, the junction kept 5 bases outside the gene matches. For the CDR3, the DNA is TGTGCCAGCAGTTACTCCCGACTAGCTGGAGAGACCCAGTACTTC. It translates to CASSYSRLAGETQYF.

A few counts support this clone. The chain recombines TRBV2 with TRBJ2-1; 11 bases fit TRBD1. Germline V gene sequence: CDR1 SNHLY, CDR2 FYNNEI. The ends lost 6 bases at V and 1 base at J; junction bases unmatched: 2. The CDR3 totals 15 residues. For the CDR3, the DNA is TGTGCCAGCAGGGGGGACAGGGGGTCCTACAATGAGCAGTTCTTC. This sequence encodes CASRGDRGSYNEQFF.

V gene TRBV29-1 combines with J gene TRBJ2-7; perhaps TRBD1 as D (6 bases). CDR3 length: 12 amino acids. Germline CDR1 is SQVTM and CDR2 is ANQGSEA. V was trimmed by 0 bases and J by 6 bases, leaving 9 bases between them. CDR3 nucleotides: TGCAGCGTTGAAGACCCAGGGGTCGAGCAGTACTTC. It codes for CSVEDPGVEQYF.

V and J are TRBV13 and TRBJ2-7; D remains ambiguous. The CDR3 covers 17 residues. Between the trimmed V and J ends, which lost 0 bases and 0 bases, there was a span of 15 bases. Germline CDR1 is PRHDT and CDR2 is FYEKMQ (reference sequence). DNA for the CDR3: TGTGCCAGCAGCTTAGGCCTTCTGGCGGCAACCTCCTACGAGCAGTACTTC. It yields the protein CASSLGLLAATSYEQYF.

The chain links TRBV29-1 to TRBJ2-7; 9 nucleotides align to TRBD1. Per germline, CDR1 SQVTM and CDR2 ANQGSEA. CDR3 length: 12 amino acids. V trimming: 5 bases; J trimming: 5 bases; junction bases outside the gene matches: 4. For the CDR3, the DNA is TGCAGCGTTTGGGACAGGGTAAACGAGCAGTACTTC. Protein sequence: CSVWDRVNEQYF.

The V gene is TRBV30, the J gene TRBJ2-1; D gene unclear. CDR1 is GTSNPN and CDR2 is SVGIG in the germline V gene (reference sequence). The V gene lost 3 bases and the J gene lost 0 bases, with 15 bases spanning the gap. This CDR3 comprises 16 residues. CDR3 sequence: CAWSPRLLFSYNEQFF. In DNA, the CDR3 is TGTGCCTGGAGCCCCCGACTTCTATTCTCCTACAATGAGCAGTTCTTC. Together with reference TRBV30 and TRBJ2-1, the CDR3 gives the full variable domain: SQTIHQWPATLVQPVGSPLSLECTVEGTSNPNLYWYRQAAGRGLQLLFYSVGIGQISSEVPQNLSASRPQDRQFILSSKKLLLSDSGFYLCAWSPRLLFSYNEQFFGPGTRLTVL.

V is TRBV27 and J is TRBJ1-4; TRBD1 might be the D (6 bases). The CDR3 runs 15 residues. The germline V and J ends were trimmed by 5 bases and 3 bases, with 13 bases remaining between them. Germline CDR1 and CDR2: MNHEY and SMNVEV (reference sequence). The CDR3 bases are TGTGCCAGCAGTCCTCGGGGGGCCCCTAATGAAAAACTGTTTTTT. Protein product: CASSPRGAPNEKLFF.